This T cell receptor beta chain was observed in a study of T cells in narcolepsy. Germline CDR1 SGHDN, CDR2 FVKESK. There are 15 residues in the CDR3. V lost 0 bases, J lost 3 bases, and 8 bases lay in between. Here immunoSEQ multiplex PCR was the method, and the copy in TCRdb shows in-frame clones only, minus some. The sample records roughly 30,000 clones, roughly four fifths being singletons. Sequenced input: memory (CD45RA-) CD4+ T cells from blood. The chain combines TRBV14 with TRBJ2-2; D might be TRBD2 (5 bases). The receptor comes from a human donor in good health. CDR3 coding DNA: TGTGCCAGCAGCCAAGATCGGAGGTACACCGGGGAGCTGTTTTTT. This codes for CASSQDRRYTGELFF.